The TCR beta chain under discussion was sequenced for a study of blood T cell repertoires in COVID-19. Across the study: There were acute and convalescent COVID-19 samples, and they came from the United States, Italy and Spain.

The data were produced by immunoSEQ multiplex PCR, yet TCRdb's version contains in-frame clones alone and is incomplete. The sample has around 190,000 clones; 88% are singletons. CDR1 and CDR2 (germline): MNHEY, SVGAGI. The CDR3 loop spans 14 amino acids. V gave up 4 bases and J gave up 4 bases, with 11 bases separating them. Recruitment covered fewer than 25 US areas and drew participants whose ages spanned about 18 to 100 years. Recovered participants had two consecutive negative NP/OP PCR tests, healthcare professional clearance, or symptom resolution. Sequenced input: PBMCs or T cells enriched from blood (not recorded which). The TCR was taken from a woman under 30 who had recovered from COVID-19. The chain has TRBV6-5 and TRBJ1-5; no clear D gene. The chain's CDR3 is CASSSRGPNQPQHF. As DNA, the CDR3 is TGTGCCAGCAGTTCCCGGGGTCCAAATCAGCCCCAGCATTTT.